This TCR beta chain comes out of a study of blood T cell repertoires in COVID-19. This table comes from immunoSEQ multiplex PCR, and its TCRdb copy is limited to in-frame clones, with some not included. The sample gives tens of thousands of clones, roughly 91% of which show up once; 4.8% is in the top ten. This CDR3 has 14 residues. Trimming stripped 5 bases from V and 3 bases from J, with 13 bases between. Germline-derived CDR1 and CDR2 are SGHVS and FQNEAQ. The chain joins TRBV7-8 to TRBJ1-2; D perhaps matches TRBD1 (6 bases). The receptor's source is a woman of 80 years or more with active COVID-19. The sequenced sample was peripheral blood. The CDR3 DNA reads TGTGCCAGCAGCCCCGAAGGGGGGGACTATGGCTACACCTTC. Its translation: CASSPEGGDYGYTF.